Sequencing of this T cell receptor (beta chain) was carried out in a study of blood T cell repertoires in COVID-19. Overall study: Some COVID-19 samples were acute and others convalescent; all came from the United States, Italy and Spain. The analysed material was cDNA or gDNA that came from T cells, B-cell-depleted T cells, or PBMCs.

Germline V gene data show CDR1 as SGDLS and CDR2 as YYNGEE. There are 16 residues in the CDR3. V lost 4 bases to trimming and J lost 7 bases; unmatched junction nucleotides: 16. Original handling: Reference gene primer amplification in the assay estimated nucleated cell counts. The protocol was immunoSEQ multiplex PCR, while the TCRdb copy is restricted to in-frame clones and leaves out a portion. V and J calls and clone size are copied from that table; D and trimming were computed from the DNA. The sample yields approximately 37,000 clones, around 85% seen once. The chain couples TRBV9 to TRBJ1-2; 7 nucleotides line up with TRBD1. The sample was peripheral blood. The TCR originated in a man aged 35 to 55 with active COVID-19. The CDR3 protein is CASSTTPREGAGGYTF. The DNA of the CDR3 is TGTGCCAGCAGCACAACTCCCCGGGAGGGGGCCGGTGGCTACACCTTC. The variable domain in full, completed from reference TRBV9 and TRBJ1-2, reads DSGVTQTPKHLITATGQRVTLRCSPRSGDLSVYWYQQSLDQGLQFLIQYYNGEERAKGNILERFSAQQFPDLHSELNLSSLELGDSALYFCASSTTPREGAGGYTFGSGTRLTVV.